This TCR beta chain was documented in a study of TIL therapy for anti-PD-1-resistant metastatic lung cancer. Study background: Most patients had lung adenocarcinoma; a handful of tumors were EGFR-mutant, two ALK-rearranged; half smoked currently or formerly.

Time point of the sample: pre-treatment sample, taken before nivolumab and TIL therapy. V was pared by 5 bases and J by 4 bases, with 12 bases between. Germline V gives CDR1 SGHDN, CDR2 FVKESK. The CDR3 consists of 15 residues. Sequencing used immunoSEQ v3. The data were produced by immunoSEQ multiplex PCR, yet TCRdb's version contains in-frame clones alone and is incomplete. Here the sample spans 35,000 to 55,000 clones, approximately 79% being singletons. This chain connects TRBV14 to TRBJ2-6; D is unresolved. The sequence was obtained from a man aged 70 or older with non-small cell lung cancer. The specimen was blood, collected at baseline. The CDR3 is CASSSKVGGANVLTF. The CDR3, as DNA: TGTGCCAGCAGCAGCAAGGTCGGGGGGGCCAACGTCCTGACTTTC. Together with reference TRBV14 and TRBJ2-6, the CDR3 gives the full variable domain: EAGVTQFPSHSVIEKGQTVTLRCDPISGHDNLYWYRRVMGKEIKFLLHFVKESKQDESGMPNNRFLAERTGGTYSTLKVQPAELEDSGVYFCASSSKVGGANVLTFGAGSRLTVL.